The clone carrying this TCR beta chain was picked up a small number of times. The antigen is not known. This sample is drawn from a study of chemoradiotherapy in HPV16-positive cancers. Study findings and constraints: The functional HPV-specific definition rests on just a couple of HPV16-positive patients.

V was clipped by 7 bases and J by 0 bases, with 22 bases between them. In germline, CDR1 is SGHVS, CDR2 FQNEAQ. The CDR3 covers 18 residues. Using immunoSEQ multiplex PCR, the repertoire was profiled, and TCRdb retains in-frame clones only, with some absent. Among about 22,000 clones listed, over 60% were seen once. The sequence was obtained from a human donor with HPV-associated anogenital cancer. The rearrangement uses TRBV7-8 and TRBJ2-1, with D possibly being TRBD2 (7 bases). The specimen was taken from a patient who underwent chemoradiotherapy. The CDR3 DNA sequence: TGTGCCAGCACCATTAGGGGGGGACCGGTCAGCTCCTACAATGAGCAGTTCTTC. It encodes CASTIRGGPVSSYNEQFF.